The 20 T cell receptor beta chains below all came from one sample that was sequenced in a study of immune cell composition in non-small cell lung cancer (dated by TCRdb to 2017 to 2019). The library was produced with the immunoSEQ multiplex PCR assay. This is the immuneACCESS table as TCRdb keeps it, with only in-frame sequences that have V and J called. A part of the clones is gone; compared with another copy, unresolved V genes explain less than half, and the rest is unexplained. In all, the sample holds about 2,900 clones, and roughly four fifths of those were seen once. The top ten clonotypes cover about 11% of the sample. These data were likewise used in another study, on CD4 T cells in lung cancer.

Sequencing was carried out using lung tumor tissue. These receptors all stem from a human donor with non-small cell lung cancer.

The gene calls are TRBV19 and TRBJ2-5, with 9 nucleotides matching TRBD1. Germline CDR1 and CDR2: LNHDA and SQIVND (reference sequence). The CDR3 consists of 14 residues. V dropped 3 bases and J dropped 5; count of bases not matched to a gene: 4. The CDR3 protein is CASSITGGGETQYF. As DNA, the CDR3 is TGTGCCAGTAGTATCACAGGGGGCGGGGAGACCCAGTACTTC.

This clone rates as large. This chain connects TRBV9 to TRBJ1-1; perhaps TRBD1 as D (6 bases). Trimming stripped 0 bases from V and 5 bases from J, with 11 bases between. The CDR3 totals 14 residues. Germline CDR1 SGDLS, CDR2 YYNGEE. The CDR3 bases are TGTGCCAGCAGCGTAGCACAGGGAGGGACTGAAGCTTTCTTT. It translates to CASSVAQGGTEAFF.

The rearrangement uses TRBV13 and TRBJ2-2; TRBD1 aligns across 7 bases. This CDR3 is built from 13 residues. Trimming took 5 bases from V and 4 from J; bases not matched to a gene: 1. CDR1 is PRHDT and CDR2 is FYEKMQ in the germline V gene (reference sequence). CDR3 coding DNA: TGTGCCAGCAGCAACAGGGGCACCGGGGAGCTGTTTTTT. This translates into CASSNRGTGELFF.

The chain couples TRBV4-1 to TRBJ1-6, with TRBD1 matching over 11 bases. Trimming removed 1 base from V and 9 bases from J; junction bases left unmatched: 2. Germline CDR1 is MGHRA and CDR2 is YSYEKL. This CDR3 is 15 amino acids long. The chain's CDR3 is CASSQGDRGVSPLHF. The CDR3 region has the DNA TGCGCCAGCAGCCAAGGGGACAGGGGGGTTTCACCCCTCCACTTT.

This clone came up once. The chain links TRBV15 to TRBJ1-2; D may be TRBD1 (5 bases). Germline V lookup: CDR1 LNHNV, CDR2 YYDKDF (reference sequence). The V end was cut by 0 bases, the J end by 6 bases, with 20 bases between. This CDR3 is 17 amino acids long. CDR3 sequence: CATSRDVAQGSRDGYTF. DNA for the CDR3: TGTGCCACCAGCAGAGATGTGGCCCAGGGAAGTCGGGATGGCTACACCTTC.

The CDR3 DNA reads TGTGCCAGCTTCGCTCTGGCTAGCGGGGGGCCACCATCCACAGATACGCAGTATTTT. Encoded protein: CASFALASGGPPSTDTQYF. The chain combines TRBV6-4 with TRBJ2-3; TRBD2 matches 11 bases. J lost 2 bases, V lost 8 bases, and 18 bases had no gene match. CDR3 length: 19 amino acids. The V gene's germline CDR1 is MRHNA and CDR2 SNTAGT.

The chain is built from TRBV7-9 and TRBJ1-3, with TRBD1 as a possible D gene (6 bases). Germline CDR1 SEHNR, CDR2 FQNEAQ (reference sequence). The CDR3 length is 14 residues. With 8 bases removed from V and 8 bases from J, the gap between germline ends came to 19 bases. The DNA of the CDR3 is TGTGCCAGCCCGGATACAGGGTCCCGGGACACCATATATTTT. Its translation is CASPDTGSRDTIYF.

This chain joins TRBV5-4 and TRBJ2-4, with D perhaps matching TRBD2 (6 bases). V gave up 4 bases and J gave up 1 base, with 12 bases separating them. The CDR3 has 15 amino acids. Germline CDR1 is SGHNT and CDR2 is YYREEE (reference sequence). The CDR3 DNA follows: TGTGCCAGCAGCAACCGGGACTGGGCCAAAAACATTCAGTACTTC. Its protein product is CASSNRDWAKNIQYF.

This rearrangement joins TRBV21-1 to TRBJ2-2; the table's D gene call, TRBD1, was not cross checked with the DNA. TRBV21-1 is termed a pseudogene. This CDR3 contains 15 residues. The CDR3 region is CASRGYRVNTGELFF. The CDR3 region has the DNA TGTGCCAGTCGTGGATACAGGGTGAACACCGGGGAGCTGTTTTTT.

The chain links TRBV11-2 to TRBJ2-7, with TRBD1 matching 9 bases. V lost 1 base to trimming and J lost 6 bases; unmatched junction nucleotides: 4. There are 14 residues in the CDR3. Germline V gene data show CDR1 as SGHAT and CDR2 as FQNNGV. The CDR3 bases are TGTGCCAGCAGCTTAGGGGACAGGGCGGGCGAGCAGTACTTC. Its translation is CASSLGDRAGEQYF.

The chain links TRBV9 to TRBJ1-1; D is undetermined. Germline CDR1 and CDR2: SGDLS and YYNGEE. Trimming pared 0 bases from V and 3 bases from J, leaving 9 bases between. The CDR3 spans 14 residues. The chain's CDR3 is CASSVGQRDTEAFF. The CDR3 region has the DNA TGTGCCAGCAGCGTAGGCCAGAGGGACACTGAAGCTTTCTTT.

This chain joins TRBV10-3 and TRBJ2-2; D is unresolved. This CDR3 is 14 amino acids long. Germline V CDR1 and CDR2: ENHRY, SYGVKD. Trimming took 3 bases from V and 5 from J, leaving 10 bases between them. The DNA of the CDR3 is TGTGCCATCAGTGACCAGGTTCAAACCGGGGAGCTGTTTTTT. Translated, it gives CAISDQVQTGELFF.

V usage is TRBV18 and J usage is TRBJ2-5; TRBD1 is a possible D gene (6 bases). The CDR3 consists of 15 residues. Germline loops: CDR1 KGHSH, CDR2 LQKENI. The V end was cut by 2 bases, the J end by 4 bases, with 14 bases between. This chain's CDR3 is CASSPGLGAGETQYF. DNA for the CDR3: TGTGCCAGCTCACCAGGCCTGGGGGCTGGAGAGACCCAGTACTTC.

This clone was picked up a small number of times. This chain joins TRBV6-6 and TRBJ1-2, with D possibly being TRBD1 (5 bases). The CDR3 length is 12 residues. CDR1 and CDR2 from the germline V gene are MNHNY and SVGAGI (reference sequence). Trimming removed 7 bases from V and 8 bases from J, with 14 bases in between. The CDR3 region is CASTTGDFGYTF. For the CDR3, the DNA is TGTGCCAGCACCACGGGGGATTTCGGCTACACCTTC.

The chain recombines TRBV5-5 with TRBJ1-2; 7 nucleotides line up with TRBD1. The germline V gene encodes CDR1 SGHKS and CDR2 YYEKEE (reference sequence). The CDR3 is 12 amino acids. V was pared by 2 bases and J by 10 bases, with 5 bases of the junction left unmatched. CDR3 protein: CASSLDREDYTF. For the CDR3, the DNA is TGTGCCAGCAGCTTAGACAGGGAAGACTACACCTTC.

CDR3 nucleotides: TGCGCCAGCAGCTTGGCTAGCGGAACAGATACGCAGTATTTT. It translates to CASSLASGTDTQYF. V gene TRBV5-1 combines with J gene TRBJ2-3; 7 bases match TRBD2. V shed 0 bases and J 3 bases; nucleotides not matched to a gene: 1. This CDR3 is 14 amino acids long. Germline CDR1 SGHRS, CDR2 YFSETQ.

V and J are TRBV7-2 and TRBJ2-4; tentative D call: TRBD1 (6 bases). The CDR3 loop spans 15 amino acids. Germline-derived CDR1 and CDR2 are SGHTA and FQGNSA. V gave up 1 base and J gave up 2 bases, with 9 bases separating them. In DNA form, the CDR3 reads TGTGCCAGCAGCTTAGAAGGGGGAACCAAAAACATTCAGTACTTC. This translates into CASSLEGGTKNIQYF.

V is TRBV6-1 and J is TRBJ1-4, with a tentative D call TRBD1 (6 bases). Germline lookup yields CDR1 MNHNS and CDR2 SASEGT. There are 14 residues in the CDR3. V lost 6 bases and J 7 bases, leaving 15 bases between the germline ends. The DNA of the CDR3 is TGTGCCAGCAGCGTCAGGGGAGTTATTGAAAAACTGTTTTTT. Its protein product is CASSVRGVIEKLFF.

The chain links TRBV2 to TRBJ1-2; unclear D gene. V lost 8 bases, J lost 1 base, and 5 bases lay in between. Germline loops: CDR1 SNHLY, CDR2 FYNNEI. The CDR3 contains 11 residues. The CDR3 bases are TGTGCCAGCGACAATAACTATGGCTACACCTTC. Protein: CASDNNYGYTF.

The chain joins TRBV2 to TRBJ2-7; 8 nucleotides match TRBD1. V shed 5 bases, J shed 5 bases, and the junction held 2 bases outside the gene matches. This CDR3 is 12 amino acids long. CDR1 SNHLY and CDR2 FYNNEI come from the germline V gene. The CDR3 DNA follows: TGTGCCAGCAGTAAGACAGGGGACGAGCAGTACTTC. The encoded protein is CASSKTGDEQYF.